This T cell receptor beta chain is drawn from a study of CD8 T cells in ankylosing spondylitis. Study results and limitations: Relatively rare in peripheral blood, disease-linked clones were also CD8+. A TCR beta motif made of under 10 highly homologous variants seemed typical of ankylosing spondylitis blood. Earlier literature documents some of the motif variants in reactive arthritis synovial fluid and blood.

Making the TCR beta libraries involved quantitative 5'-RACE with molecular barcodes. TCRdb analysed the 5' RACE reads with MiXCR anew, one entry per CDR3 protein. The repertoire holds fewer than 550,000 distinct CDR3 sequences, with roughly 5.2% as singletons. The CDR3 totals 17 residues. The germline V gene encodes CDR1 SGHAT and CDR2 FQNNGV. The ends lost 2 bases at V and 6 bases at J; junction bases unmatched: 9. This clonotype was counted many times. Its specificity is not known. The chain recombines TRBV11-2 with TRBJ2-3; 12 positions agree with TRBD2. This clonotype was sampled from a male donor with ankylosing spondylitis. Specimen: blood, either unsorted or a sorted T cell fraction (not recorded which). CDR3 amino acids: CASSLLPSGGAGDTQYF. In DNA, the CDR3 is TGTGCCAGCAGCTTACTACCTAGCGGGGGGGCCGGGGATACGCAGTATTTT. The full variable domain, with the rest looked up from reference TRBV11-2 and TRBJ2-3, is EAGVAQSPRYKIIEKRQSVAFWCNPISGHATLYWYQQILGQGPKLLIQFQNNGVVDDSQLPKDRFSAERLKGVDSTLKIQPAKLEDSAVYLCASSLLPSGGAGDTQYFGPGTRLTVL.